This entry features one T cell receptor beta chain sequence. No antigen is known for it. The data originate from a study of cytomegalovirus exposure and HLA in healthy donors. Whole-study findings and limits: Later analysis revealed greater clonal expansion in HLA-associated TCR beta chains than in equally common others. It was assumed in the presence/absence analyses that sequencing depth was roughly uniform across donors.

CDR3 length equals 14 residues. V lost 4 bases and J lost 4; bases outside the gene matches: 5. From germline, CDR1 is SGHRS and CDR2 YFSETQ. PCR primers comprised 60 Vbeta and 13 Jbeta primers. Sequenced by immunoSEQ multiplex PCR; TCRdb stores in-frame clones only, minus some. The sample has some 170,000 clones, 75% to 80% seen once. Sequencing was carried out using PBMCs. The chain combines TRBV5-1 with TRBJ2-1, with TRBD1 matching over 7 bases. The TCR was taken from a man aged 35-49 years in good health and CMV-seropositive. CDR3 sequence (DNA): TGCGCCAGCAGCACCGGACAGGTGTACAATGAGCAGTTCTTC. This codes for CASSTGQVYNEQFF.